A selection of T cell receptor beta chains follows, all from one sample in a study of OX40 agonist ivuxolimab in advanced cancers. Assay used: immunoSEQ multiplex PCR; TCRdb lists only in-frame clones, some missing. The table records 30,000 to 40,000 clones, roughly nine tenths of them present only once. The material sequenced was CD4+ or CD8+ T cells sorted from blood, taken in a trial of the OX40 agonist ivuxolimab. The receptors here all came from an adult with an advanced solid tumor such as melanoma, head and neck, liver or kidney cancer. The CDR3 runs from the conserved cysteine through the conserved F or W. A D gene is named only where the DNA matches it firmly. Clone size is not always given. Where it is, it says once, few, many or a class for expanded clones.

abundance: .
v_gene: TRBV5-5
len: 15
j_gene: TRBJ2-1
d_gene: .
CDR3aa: CASSLAGSTADEQFF
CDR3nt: TGTGCCAGCAGCTTAGCGGGCTCCACCGCGGATGAGCAGTTCTTC

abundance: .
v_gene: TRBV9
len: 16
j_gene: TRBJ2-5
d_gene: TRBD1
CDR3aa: CASSVGQGGWQETQYF
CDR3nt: TGTGCCAGCAGCGTTGGACAGGGGGGATGGCAAGAGACCCAGTACTTC

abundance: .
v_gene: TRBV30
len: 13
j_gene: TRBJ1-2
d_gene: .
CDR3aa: CAWWDGGSFGYTF
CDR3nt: TGTGCCTGGTGGGACGGCGGTTCGTTTGGCTACACCTTC

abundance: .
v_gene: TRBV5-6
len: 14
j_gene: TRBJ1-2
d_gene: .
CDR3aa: CASSLELEDYGYTF
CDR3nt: TGTGCCAGCAGCTTGGAACTCGAGGACTATGGCTACACCTTC

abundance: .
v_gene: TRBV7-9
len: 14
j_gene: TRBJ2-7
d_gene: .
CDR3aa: CASSLVGSSYEQYF
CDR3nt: TGTGCCAGCAGCTTAGTCGGCAGCTCCTACGAGCAGTACTTC

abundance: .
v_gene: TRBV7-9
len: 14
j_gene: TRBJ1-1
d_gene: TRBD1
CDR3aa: CASSFGQGNTEAFF
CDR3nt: TGTGCCAGCAGCTTCGGACAGGGGAACACTGAAGCTTTCTTT

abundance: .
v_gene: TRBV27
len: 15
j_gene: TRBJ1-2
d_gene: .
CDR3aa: CASSLSGGSAYGYTF
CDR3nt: TGTGCCAGCAGTTTAAGCGGGGGCTCGGCCTATGGCTACACCTTC

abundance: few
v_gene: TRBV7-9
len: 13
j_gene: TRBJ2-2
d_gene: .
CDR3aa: CASSLSEGGELFF
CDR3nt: TGTGCCAGCAGCTTAAGCGAGGGCGGGGAGCTGTTTTTT

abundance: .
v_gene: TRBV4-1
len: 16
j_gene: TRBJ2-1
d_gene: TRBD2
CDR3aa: CASSQEGTSGIYEQFF
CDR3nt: TGCGCCAGCAGCCAAGAGGGAACTAGCGGGATATATGAGCAGTTCTTC

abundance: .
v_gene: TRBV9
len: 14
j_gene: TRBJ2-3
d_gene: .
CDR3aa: CASSPGRSTDTQYF
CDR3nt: TGTGCCAGCAGCCCGGGACGGTCAACAGATACGCAGTATTTT

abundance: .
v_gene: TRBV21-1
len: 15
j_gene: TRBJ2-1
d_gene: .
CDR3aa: CASRKTSVEGNEQFF
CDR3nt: TGTGCCAGCAGAAAGACTAGCGTGGAGGGCAATGAGCAGTTCTTC

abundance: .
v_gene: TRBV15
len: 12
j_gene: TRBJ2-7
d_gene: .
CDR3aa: CATSRDTDEQYF
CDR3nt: TGTGCCACCAGCAGAGATACGGACGAGCAGTACTTC

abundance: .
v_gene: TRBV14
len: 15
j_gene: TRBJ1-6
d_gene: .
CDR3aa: CASSQGTVNNSPLHF
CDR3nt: TGTGCCAGCAGCCAAGGGACAGTTAATAATTCACCCCTCCACTTT

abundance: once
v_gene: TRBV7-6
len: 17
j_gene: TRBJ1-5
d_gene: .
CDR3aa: CASSLASGAGINQPQHF
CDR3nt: TGTGCCAGCAGCTTAGCGAGCGGGGCCGGGATTAATCAGCCCCAGCATTTT

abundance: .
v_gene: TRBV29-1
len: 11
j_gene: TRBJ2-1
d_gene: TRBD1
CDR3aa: CSDRTGLEQFF
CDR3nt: TGCAGCGACCGGACAGGGCTTGAGCAGTTCTTC

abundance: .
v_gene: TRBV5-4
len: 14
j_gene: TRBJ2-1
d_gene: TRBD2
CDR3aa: CASSRLAGDHEQFF
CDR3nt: TGTGCCAGCAGCCGACTAGCGGGAGATCATGAGCAGTTCTTC

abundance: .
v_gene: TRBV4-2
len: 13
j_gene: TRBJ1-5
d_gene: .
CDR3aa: CASSQVRDQPQHF
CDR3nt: TGTGCCAGCAGCCAAGTCAGGGATCAGCCCCAGCATTTT

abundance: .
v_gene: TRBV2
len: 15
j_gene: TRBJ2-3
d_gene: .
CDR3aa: CASSEWSQSADTQYF
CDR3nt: TGTGCCAGCAGTGAATGGAGCCAGAGTGCAGATACGCAGTATTTT

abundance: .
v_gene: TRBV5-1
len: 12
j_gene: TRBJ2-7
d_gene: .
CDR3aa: CASSLVGYEQYF
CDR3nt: TGCGCCAGCAGCTTGGTAGGCTACGAGCAGTACTTC

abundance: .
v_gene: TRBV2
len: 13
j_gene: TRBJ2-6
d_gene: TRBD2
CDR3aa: CARLRGGWYVLTF
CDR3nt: TGTGCCAGGCTCCGGGGGGGCTGGTACGTCCTGACTTTC

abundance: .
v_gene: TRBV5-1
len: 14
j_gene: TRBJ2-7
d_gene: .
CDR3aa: CASSMGLGIYEQYF
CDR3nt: TGCGCCAGCAGCATGGGCCTAGGGATCTACGAGCAGTACTTC

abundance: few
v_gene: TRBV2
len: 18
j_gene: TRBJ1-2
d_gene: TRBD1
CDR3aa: CASSEASWGFGQAHGYTF
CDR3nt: TGTGCCAGCAGTGAAGCGTCTTGGGGCTTCGGACAGGCTCATGGCTACACCTTC

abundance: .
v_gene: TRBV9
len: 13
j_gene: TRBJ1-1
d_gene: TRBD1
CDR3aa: CASSIQGGTEAFF
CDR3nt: TGTGCCAGCAGTATTCAGGGGGGCACTGAAGCTTTCTTT

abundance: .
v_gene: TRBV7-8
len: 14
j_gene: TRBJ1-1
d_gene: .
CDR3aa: CASSLTTVNTEAFF
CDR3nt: TGTGCCAGCAGCTTGACGACGGTGAACACTGAAGCTTTCTTT

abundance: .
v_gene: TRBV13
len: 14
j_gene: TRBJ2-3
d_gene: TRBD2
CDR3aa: CASSPGLGVDTQYF
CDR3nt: TGTGCCAGCAGCCCGGGACTAGGGGTGGATACGCAGTATTTT

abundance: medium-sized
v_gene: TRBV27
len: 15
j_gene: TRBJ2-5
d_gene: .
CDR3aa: CASSTSGTYGETQYF
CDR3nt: TGTGCCAGCAGCACATCCGGGACTTATGGGGAGACCCAGTACTTC

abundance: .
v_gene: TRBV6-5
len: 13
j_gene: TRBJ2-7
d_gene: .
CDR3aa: CASRLDRSYEQYF
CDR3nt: TGTGCCAGCAGATTGGACAGAAGCTACGAGCAGTACTTC

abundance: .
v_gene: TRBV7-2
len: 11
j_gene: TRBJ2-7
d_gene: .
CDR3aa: CASSLYYEQYF
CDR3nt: TGTGCCAGCAGCTTGTACTACGAGCAGTACTTC

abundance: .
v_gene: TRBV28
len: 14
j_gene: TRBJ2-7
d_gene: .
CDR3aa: CASSLFPGLYEQYF
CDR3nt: TGTGCCAGCAGTTTATTTCCAGGGCTGTACGAGCAGTACTTC

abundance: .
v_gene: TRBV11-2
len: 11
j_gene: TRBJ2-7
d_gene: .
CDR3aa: CASSFSYEQYF
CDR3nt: TGTGCCAGCAGCTTCTCCTACGAGCAGTACTTC

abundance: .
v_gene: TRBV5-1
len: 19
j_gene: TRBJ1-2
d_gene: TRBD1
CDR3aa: CASSPIPWDSYSRGYGYTF
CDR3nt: TGCGCCAGCAGCCCCATTCCCTGGGACAGCTACAGTCGGGGTTATGGCTACACCTTC

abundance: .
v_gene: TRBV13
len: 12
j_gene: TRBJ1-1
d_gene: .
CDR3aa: CASSPRGSEAFF
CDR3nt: TGTGCCAGCAGCCCCCGGGGCAGTGAAGCTTTCTTT

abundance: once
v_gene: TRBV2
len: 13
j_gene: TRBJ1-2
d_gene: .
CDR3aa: CASSLQTAYGYTF
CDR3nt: TGTGCCAGCAGTCTACAAACTGCTTATGGCTACACCTTC

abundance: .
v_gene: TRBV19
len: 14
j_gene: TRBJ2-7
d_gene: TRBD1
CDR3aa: CASSSWDRVGEQYF
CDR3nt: TGTGCCAGTAGTTCGTGGGACAGGGTGGGCGAGCAGTACTTC

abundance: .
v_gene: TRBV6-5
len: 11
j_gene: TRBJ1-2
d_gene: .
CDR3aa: CASSYLYGYTF
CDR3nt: TGTGCCAGCAGTTACCTCTATGGCTACACCTTC

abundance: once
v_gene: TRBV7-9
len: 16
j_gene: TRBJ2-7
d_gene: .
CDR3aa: CASSPPASAGTYEQYF
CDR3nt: TGTGCCAGCAGCCCCCCGGCTTCCGCTGGTACATACGAGCAGTACTTC

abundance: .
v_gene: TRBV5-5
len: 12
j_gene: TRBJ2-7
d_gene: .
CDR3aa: CASSLVVHEQYF
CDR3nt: TGTGCCAGCAGCTTGGTAGTTCACGAGCAGTACTTC

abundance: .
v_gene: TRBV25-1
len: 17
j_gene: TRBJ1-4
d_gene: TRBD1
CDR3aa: CASSEWGQGVSNEKLFF
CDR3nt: TGTGCCAGCAGTGAATGGGGACAGGGGGTTTCTAATGAAAAACTGTTTTTT

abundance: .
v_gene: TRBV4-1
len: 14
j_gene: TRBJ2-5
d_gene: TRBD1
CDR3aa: CASSLWTGGETQYF
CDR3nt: TGCGCCAGCAGCCTCTGGACAGGGGGGGAGACCCAGTACTTC

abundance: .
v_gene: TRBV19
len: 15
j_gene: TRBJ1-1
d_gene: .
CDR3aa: CASSWRPGQNTEAFF
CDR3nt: TGTGCCAGTAGTTGGCGCCCGGGACAGAACACTGAAGCTTTCTTT

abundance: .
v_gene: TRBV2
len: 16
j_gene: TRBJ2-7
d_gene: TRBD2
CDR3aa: CASSSLSGLATYEQYF
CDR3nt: TGTGCCAGCAGTTCACTTTCGGGACTAGCTACCTACGAGCAGTACTTC

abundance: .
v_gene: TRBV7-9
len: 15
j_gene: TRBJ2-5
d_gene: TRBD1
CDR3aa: CASSNLQGTGETQYF
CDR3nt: TGTGCCAGCAGCAACCTACAGGGGACGGGGGAGACCCAGTACTTC

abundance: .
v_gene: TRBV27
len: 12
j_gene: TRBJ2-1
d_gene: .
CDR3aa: CASSLNGGEQFF
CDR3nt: TGTGCCAGCAGTTTAAACGGTGGTGAGCAGTTCTTC

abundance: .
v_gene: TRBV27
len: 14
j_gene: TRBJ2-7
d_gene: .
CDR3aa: CASSPRDKAYEQYF
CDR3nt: TGTGCCAGCTCGCCTCGGGACAAAGCCTACGAGCAGTACTTC

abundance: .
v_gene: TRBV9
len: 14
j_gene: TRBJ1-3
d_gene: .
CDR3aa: CASSVEGPGNTIYF
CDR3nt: TGTGCCAGCAGCGTTGAAGGGCCTGGAAACACCATATATTTT

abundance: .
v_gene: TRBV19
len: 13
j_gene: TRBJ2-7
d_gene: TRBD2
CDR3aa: CASQGLASYEQYF
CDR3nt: TGTGCCAGTCAGGGACTAGCCTCCTACGAGCAGTACTTC

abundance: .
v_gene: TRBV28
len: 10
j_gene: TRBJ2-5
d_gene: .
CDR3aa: CASSRDHQYF
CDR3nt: TGTGCCAGCAGCCGGGACCATCAGTACTTC

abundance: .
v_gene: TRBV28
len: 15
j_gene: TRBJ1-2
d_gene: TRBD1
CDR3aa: CASSKTGGESYGYTF
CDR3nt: TGTGCCAGCAGTAAGACAGGGGGCGAATCCTATGGCTACACCTTC